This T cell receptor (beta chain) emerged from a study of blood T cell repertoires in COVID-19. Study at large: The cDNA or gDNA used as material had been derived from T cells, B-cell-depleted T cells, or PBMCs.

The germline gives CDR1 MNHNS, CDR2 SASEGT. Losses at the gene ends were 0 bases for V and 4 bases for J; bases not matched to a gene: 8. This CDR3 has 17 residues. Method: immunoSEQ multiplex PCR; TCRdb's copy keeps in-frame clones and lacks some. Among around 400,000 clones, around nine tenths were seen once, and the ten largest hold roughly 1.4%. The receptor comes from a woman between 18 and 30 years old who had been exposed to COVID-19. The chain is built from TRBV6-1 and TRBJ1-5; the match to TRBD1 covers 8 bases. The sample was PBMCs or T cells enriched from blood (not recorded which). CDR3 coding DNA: TGTGCCAGCAGTGAAGCGCCTACAGGGGGTCGAAATCAGCCCCAGCATTTT. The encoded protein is CASSEAPTGGRNQPQHF.